This TCR beta chain was identified during a study of vaccination effects on CD4 cells after COVID-19. After expansion with viral peptide pools in the ViraFEST assay, antigen-specific CD4+ T cells were sequenced. The culture ran for roughly 10 days before CD4+ T cells were isolated. Vaccine recipients lacked prior SARS-CoV-2 infection and had negative nucleocapsid antibodies. Method: immunoSEQ multiplex PCR; TCRdb's copy keeps in-frame clones and lacks some. The sample holds fewer than 55,000 clones, approximately 75% seen once. As regards this clone: The antigen is undetermined.

The specimen was CD4+ T cells from PBMCs cultured with HCoV-OC43 spike peptides, collected before COVID-19 vaccination. The subset is: HCoV-OC43 spike overlapping peptide pool stimulation. This receptor was obtained from a human donor who received a COVID-19 vaccine.

CDR3 protein: CASSPGRVETQYF. In nucleotides, the CDR3 is TGTGCCAGCTCACCAGGCAGGGTTGAGACCCAGTACTTC. The rearrangement joins TRBV18 to TRBJ2-5, with TRBD1 as a possible D gene (5 bases). Per the germline V gene, CDR1 is KGHSH and CDR2 is LQKENI. The CDR3 runs 13 residues. V lost 2 bases and J lost 5, with 9 bases in between.